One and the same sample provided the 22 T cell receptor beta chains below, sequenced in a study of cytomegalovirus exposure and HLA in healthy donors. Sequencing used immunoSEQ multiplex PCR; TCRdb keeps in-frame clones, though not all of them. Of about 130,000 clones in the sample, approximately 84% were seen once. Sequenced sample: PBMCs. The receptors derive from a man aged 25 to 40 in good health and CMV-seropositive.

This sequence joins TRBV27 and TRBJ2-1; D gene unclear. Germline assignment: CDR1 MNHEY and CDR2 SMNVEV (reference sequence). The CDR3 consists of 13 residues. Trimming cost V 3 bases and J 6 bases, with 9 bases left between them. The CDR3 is CASSFRLGNEQFF. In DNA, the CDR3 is TGTGCCAGCAGTTTCAGGTTGGGCAATGAGCAGTTCTTC.

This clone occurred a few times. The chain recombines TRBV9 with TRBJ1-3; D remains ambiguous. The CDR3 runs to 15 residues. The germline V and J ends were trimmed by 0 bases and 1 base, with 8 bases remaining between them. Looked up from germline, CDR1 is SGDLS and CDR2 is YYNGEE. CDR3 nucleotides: TGTGCCAGCAGCGTAGTTGAGTCTTCTGGAAACACCATATATTTT. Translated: CASSVVESSGNTIYF.

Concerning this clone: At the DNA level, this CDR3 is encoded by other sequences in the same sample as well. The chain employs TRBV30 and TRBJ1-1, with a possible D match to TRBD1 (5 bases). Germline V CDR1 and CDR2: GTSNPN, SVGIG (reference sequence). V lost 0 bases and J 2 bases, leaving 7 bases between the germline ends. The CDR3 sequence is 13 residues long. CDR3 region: CAWSVRGNTEAFF. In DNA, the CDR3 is TGTGCCTGGAGTGTAAGGGGAAACACTGAAGCTTTCTTT.

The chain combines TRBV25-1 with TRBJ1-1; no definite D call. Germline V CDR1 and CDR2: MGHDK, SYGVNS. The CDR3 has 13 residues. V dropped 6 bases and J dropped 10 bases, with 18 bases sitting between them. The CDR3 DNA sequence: TGTGCCAGCAGCACCCCGGGAGACCAAGGAGCTTTCTTT. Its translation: CASSTPGDQGAFF.

CDR3 coding DNA: TGTGCCAGCAGCCGGGGGACAGGGGGACGCGAGCAGTACTTC. This sequence encodes CASSRGTGGREQYF. The chain is built from TRBV5-4 and TRBJ2-7, with 11 bases matching TRBD1. Germline V gene sequence: CDR1 SGHNT, CDR2 YYREEE (reference sequence). Unmatched junction bases numbered 6, after V lost 4 bases and J lost 6 bases. CDR3 size: 14 residues.

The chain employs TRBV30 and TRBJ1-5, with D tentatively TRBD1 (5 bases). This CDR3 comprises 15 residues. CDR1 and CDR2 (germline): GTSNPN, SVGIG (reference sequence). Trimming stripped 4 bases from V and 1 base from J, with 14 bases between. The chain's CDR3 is CAWNSGLTSNQPQHF. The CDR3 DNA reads TGTGCCTGGAACTCGGGACTGACGAGCAATCAGCCCCAGCATTTT.

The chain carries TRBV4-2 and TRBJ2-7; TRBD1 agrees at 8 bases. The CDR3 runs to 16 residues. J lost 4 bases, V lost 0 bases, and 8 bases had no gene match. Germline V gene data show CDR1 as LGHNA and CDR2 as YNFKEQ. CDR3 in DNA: TGTGCCAGCAGCCAAGATCCCCGACAGGGGTCTTACGAGCAGTACTTC. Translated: CASSQDPRQGSYEQYF.

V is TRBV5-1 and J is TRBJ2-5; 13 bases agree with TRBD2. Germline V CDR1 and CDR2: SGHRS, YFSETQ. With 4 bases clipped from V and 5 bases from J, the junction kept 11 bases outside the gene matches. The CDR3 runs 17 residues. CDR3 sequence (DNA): TGCGCCAGCAGCGGGCGGAAAGGACTAGCGGGAGTTGAGACCCAGTACTTC. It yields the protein CASSGRKGLAGVETQYF.

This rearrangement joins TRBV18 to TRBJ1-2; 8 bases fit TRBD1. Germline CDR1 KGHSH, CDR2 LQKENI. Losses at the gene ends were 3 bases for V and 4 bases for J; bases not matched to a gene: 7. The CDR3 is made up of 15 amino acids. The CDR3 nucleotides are TGTGCCAGCTCACCGGACAGGGTTGGGGTCTATGGCTACACCTTC. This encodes CASSPDRVGVYGYTF.

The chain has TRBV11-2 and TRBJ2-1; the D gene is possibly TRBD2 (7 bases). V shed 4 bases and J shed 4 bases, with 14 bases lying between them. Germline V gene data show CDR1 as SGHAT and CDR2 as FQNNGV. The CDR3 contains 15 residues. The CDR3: CASSWTRGEYNEQFF. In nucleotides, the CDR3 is TGTGCCAGCAGCTGGACTAGGGGGGAATACAATGAGCAGTTCTTC.

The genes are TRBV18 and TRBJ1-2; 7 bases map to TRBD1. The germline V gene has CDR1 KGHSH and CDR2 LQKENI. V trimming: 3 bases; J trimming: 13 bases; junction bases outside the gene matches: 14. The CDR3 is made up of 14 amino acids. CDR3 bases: TGTGCCAGCTCACCTTTCCGGGACAGCCCCGTTGGCACCTTC. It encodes CASSPFRDSPVGTF.

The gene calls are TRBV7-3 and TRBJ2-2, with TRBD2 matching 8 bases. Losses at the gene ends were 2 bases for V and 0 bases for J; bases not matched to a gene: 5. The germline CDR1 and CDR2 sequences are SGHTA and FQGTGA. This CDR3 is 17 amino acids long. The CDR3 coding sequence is TGTGCCAGCAGCTTACACCGGGGGGGAACGAACACCGGGGAGCTGTTTTTT. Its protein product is CASSLHRGGTNTGELFF.

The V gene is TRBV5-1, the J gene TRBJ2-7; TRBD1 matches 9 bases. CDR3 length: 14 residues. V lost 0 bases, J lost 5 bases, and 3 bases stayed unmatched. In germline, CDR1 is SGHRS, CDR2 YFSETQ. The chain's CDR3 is CASSLGDRGNEQYF. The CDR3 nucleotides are TGCGCCAGCAGCTTGGGAGACAGGGGGAACGAGCAGTACTTC.

CDR3 sequence: CASSQAGSRVYGYTF. In nucleotides, the CDR3 is TGTGCCAGCAGCCAAGCTGGCAGCAGGGTCTATGGCTACACCTTC. The genes are TRBV14 and TRBJ1-2, with TRBD1 as a possible D gene (5 bases). The CDR3 totals 15 residues. Trimming removed 1 base from V and 4 bases from J, with 13 bases in between. The germline V gene has CDR1 SGHDN and CDR2 FVKESK.

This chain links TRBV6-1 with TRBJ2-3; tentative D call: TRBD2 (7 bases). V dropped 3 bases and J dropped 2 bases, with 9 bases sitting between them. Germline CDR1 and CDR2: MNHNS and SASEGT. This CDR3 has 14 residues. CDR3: CASSDGGPTDTQYF. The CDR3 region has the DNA TGTGCCAGCAGTGACGGGGGGCCCACAGATACGCAGTATTTT.

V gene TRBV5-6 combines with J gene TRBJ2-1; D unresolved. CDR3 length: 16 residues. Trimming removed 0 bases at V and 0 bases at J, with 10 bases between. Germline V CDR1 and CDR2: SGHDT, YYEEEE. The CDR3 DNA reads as TGTGCCAGCAGCTTGGGACTTACCAGCTCCTACAATGAGCAGTTCTTC. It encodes CASSLGLTSSYNEQFF.

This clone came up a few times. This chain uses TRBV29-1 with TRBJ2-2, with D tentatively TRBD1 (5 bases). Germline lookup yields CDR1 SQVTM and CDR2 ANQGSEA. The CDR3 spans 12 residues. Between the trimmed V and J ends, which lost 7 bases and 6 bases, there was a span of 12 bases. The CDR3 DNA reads TGCAGCGCAGGAATGGGGCCCGGGGAGCTGTTTTTT. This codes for CSAGMGPGELFF.

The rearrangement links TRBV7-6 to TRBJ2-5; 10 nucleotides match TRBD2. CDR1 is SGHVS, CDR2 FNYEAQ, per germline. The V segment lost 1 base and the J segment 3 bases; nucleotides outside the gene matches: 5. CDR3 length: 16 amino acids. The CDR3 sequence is CASSLGSGRGEETQYF. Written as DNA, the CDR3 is TGTGCCAGCAGCTTAGGAAGCGGGAGGGGAGAAGAGACCCAGTACTTC.

Here the CDR3 reads CATSRGDRGNSPLHF. As DNA, the CDR3 is TGTGCCACCAGCAGAGGGGACAGGGGTAATTCACCCCTCCACTTT. The chain carries TRBV15 and TRBJ1-6; TRBD1 agrees at 10 bases. The CDR3 length is 15 residues. V shed 1 base, J shed 6 bases, and the junction held 0 bases outside the gene matches. CDR1 and CDR2 (germline): LNHNV, YYDKDF (reference sequence).

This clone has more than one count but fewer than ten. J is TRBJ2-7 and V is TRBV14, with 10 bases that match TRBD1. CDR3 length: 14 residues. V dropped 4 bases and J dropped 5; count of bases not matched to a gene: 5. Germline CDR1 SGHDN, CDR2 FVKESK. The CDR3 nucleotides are TGTGCCAGCAGCCTGGGACAGGGGTTCCACGAGCAGTACTTC. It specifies CASSLGQGFHEQYF.

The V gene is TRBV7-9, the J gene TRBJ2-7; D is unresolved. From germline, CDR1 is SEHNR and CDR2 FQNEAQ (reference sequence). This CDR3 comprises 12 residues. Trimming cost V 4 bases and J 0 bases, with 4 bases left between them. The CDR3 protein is CASSSRSYEQYF. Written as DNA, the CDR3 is TGTGCCAGCAGCTCGCGCTCCTACGAGCAGTACTTC. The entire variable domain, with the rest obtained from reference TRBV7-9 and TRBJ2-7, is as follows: DTGVSQNPRHKITKRGQNVTFRCDPISEHNRLYWYRQTLGQGPEFLTYFQNEAQLEKSRLLSDRFSAERPKGSFSTLEIQRTEQGDSAMYLCASSSRSYEQYFGPGTRLTVT.

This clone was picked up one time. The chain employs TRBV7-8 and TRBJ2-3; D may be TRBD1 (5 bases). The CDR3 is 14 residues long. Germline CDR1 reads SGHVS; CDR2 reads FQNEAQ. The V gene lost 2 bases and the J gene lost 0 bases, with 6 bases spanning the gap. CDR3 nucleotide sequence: TGTGCCAGCAGCTTAAGACAGAGCACAGATACGCAGTATTTT. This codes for CASSLRQSTDTQYF.